This T cell receptor beta chain appears in the sequencing data of a study of blood T cell repertoires in COVID-19. Study background: In each case, the material was cDNA or gDNA derived from T cells, B-cell-depleted T cells, or PBMCs.

Profiled with immunoSEQ multiplex PCR; TCRdb holds only in-frame clones, not every one. The data show roughly 150,000 clones, more than 75% seen once. The CDR3 has 16 amino acids. Germline trimming cut 4 bases from V and 6 bases from J; bases unmatched to any gene: 9. Germline V gene sequence: CDR1 SGHRS, CDR2 YFSETQ. The receptor was isolated from a man aged 50 to 60 who had recovered from COVID-19. This sequence joins TRBV5-1 and TRBJ2-2, with TRBD1 matching 10 bases. The sample taken for sequencing was peripheral blood. As DNA, the CDR3 is TGCGCCAGCAGCCTTGGACAGGGGGAATTGGCCGGGGAGCTGTTTTTT. Amino acid sequence: CASSLGQGELAGELFF. The variable domain in full, with the rest retrieved from reference TRBV5-1 and TRBJ2-2, is KAGVTQTPRYLIKTRGQQVTLSCSPISGHRSVSWYQQTPGQGLQFLFEYFSETQRNKGNFPGRFSGRQFSNSRSEMNVSTLELGDSALYLCASSLGQGELAGELFFGEGSRLTVL.